These 32 T cell receptor beta chains came from one sample sequenced in a study of shared clonotypes between healthy human individuals. Libraries were prepared by immunoSEQ multiplex PCR; TCRdb keeps only in-frame clonotypes and omits some of them. The sample carries about 2.4 million clones, more than 85% recorded once. The sample consisted of naive CD4+ T cells from PBMCs. The subset: CD45RA+ positively selected. These receptors all come from a man between 18 and 35 years old in good health. Some clones in this sample may be carry-over from other donors' samples.

A note on this clone: In the same sample, other DNA sequences code for this CDR3. The rearrangement links TRBV25-1 to TRBJ2-6; D remains ambiguous. V lost 7 bases, J lost 0 bases, and 4 bases lay in between. The CDR3 length is 13 residues. CDR1 is MGHDK and CDR2 is SYGVNS in the germline V gene. As DNA, the CDR3 is TGTGCCAGCACGCCCTCTGGGGCCAACGTCCTGACTTTC. This sequence encodes CASTPSGANVLTF.

V usage is TRBV5-3 and J usage is TRBJ2-5; TRBD1 agrees at 8 bases. TRBV5-3 falls under the ORF class, with uncertain function. V trimming: 8 bases; J trimming: 1 base; junction bases outside the gene matches: 10. The CDR3 length is 15 residues. Written as DNA, the CDR3 is TGTGCCAGCCACCCGGGACAGGCCGTCCAAGAGACCCAGTACTTC. Translation: CASHPGQAVQETQYF.

This chain joins TRBV4-2 and TRBJ2-5; TRBD2 aligns across 13 bases. There are 18 residues in the CDR3. CDR1 is LGHNA and CDR2 is YNFKEQ in the germline V gene. J gave up 5 bases and V 0 bases, and 9 bases lay outside the gene matches. CDR3 sequence: CASSQEERTSGSRETQYF. The CDR3 DNA is TGTGCCAGCAGCCAAGAGGAAAGGACTAGCGGGAGTAGGGAGACCCAGTACTTC.

This rearrangement joins TRBV6-5 to TRBJ2-7, with D unresolved. The CDR3 runs 13 residues. Per the germline V gene, CDR1 is MNHEY and CDR2 is SVGAGI. V was trimmed by 0 bases and J by 5 bases, leaving 8 bases between them. DNA of the CDR3: TGTGCCAGCAGTTACTCATTCCAACACGAGCAGTACTTC. This gives the protein CASSYSFQHEQYF.

Comments on this clone: This sample includes further DNA sequences coding for the same CDR3. V is TRBV30 and J is TRBJ2-3; 7 bases agree with TRBD2. The V gene end was trimmed by 0 bases and the J gene end by 1 base; junction bases not matched to a gene: 1. The CDR3 contains 14 residues. CDR1 is GTSNPN, CDR2 SVGIG, per germline (reference sequence). CDR3 bases: TGTGCCTGGAGTGTTGCGGGAGGCACAGATACGCAGTATTTT. The encoded protein is CAWSVAGGTDTQYF.

This clone was found a few times. Other DNA sequences of this sample code for an identical CDR3. The chain employs TRBV27 and TRBJ1-1; the D gene is possibly TRBD1 (6 bases). The CDR3 covers 14 residues. CDR1 MNHEY and CDR2 SMNVEV come from the germline V gene (reference sequence). V was pared by 2 bases and J by 0 bases, with 7 bases between. This chain's CDR3 is CASSLRGMNTEAFF. The CDR3 nucleotides are TGTGCCAGCAGTTTAAGGGGGATGAACACTGAAGCTTTCTTT.

The V and J genes are TRBV11-3 and TRBJ2-3; D might be TRBD2 (6 bases). In germline, CDR1 is SGHNT, CDR2 YENEEA. Trimming shortened V by 5 bases and J by 4 bases, and 16 bases separated the two germline ends. The CDR3 is 15 residues long. CDR3 amino acids: CASSAGGAPPDTQYF. The CDR3, as DNA: TGTGCCAGCAGCGCCGGAGGGGCTCCCCCAGATACGCAGTATTTT.

The rearrangement uses TRBV7-9 and TRBJ2-7; possibly TRBD1 for D (5 bases). CDR1 is SEHNR, CDR2 FQNEAQ, per germline (reference sequence). The length of the CDR3 is 14 residues. Deletions cut 5 bases from V and 0 bases from J, with 11 bases between. CDR3 sequence reads: CASSRQWSSYEQYF. The CDR3 nucleotides read TGTGCCAGCAGCCGACAGTGGAGCTCCTACGAGCAGTACTTC.

The rearrangement uses TRBV6-6 and TRBJ1-1; tentative D call: TRBD1 (6 bases). Trimming removed 6 bases at V and 8 bases at J, with 25 bases between. Germline values: CDR1 MNHNY, CDR2 SVGAGI (reference sequence). The CDR3 is 16 amino acids. The CDR3 coding sequence is TGTGCCAGCAGACTACAGGGAGTGACAAGTCGCTGGGAAGCTTTCTTT. This codes for CASRLQGVTSRWEAFF.

The V gene is TRBV14, the J gene TRBJ1-2; TRBD1 is a possible D gene (5 bases). The length of the CDR3 is 17 residues. The V gene lost 0 bases and the J gene lost 2 bases, with 16 bases spanning the gap. Germline loops: CDR1 SGHDN, CDR2 FVKESK. CDR3 coding DNA: TGTGCCAGCAGCCAAGATTCGTTCCAGGGCCGGAACTATGGCTACACCTTC. Its protein product is CASSQDSFQGRNYGYTF.

CDR3 DNA sequence: TGTGCCAGCAGCTTAGGGATTCGGGCAAACATTCAGTACTTC. Encoded protein: CASSLGIRANIQYF. The J gene is TRBJ2-4, the V gene TRBV7-9; no clear D gene. The CDR3 has 14 amino acids. CDR1 is SEHNR and CDR2 is FQNEAQ in the germline V gene (reference sequence). Trimming pared 1 base from V and 6 bases from J, leaving 10 bases between.

V usage is TRBV6-6 and J usage is TRBJ1-3, with a tentative D call TRBD1 (6 bases). Germline values: CDR1 MNHNY, CDR2 SVGAGI (reference sequence). The CDR3 is 15 residues long. V was trimmed by 7 bases and J by 0 bases, leaving 13 bases between them. CDR3 coding DNA: TGTGCCAGCACTCATAAGGGGGTCTCTGGAAACACCATATATTTT. This gives the protein CASTHKGVSGNTIYF.

The chain uses TRBV7-6 and TRBJ2-2; 7 bases line up with TRBD2. V dropped 3 bases and J dropped 3; count of bases not matched to a gene: 4. This CDR3 is 15 amino acids long. Germline V lookup: CDR1 SGHVS, CDR2 FNYEAQ. In DNA form, the CDR3 reads TGTGCCAGCAGCTTCAGCGGGGCACACACCGGGGAGCTGTTTTTT. Protein product: CASSFSGAHTGELFF.

The genes are TRBV11-2 and TRBJ2-2; D possibly uses TRBD1 or TRBD2 (6 bases each). Germline assignment: CDR1 SGHAT and CDR2 FQNNGV. V dropped 5 bases and J dropped 9 bases, with 16 bases sitting between them. The CDR3 covers 14 residues. CDR3 bases: TGTGCCAGCAGCGGAGATGGGGGGCTCCGGGAGCTGTTTTTT. Its protein is CASSGDGGLRELFF.

The rearrangement links TRBV28 to TRBJ1-4; D uncertain. The germline CDR1 and CDR2 sequences are MDHEN and SYDVKM. This CDR3 comprises 12 residues. The V gene lost 1 base and the J gene lost 7 bases, with 4 bases spanning the gap. CDR3 coding DNA: TGTGCCAGCAGTTTATTGGCTGAAAAACTGTTTTTT. Its translation: CASSLLAEKLFF. The whole variable domain, filled in from reference TRBV28 and TRBJ1-4, reads DVKVTQSSRYLVKRTGEKVFLECVQDMDHENMFWYRQDPGLGLRLIYFSYDVKMKEKGDIPEGYSVSREKKERFSLILESASTNQTSMYLCASSLLAEKLFFGSGTQLSVL.

The chain carries TRBV28 and TRBJ2-7; 8 nucleotides match TRBD2. Per the germline V gene, CDR1 is MDHEN and CDR2 is SYDVKM. V lost 7 bases, J lost 4 bases, and 9 bases stayed unmatched. This CDR3 spans 14 amino acids. CDR3 protein: CASTETSVTYEQYF. CDR3 nucleotides: TGTGCCAGCACCGAGACTAGCGTAACGTACGAGCAGTACTTC.

V gene TRBV28 combines with J gene TRBJ2-6; either TRBD1 or TRBD2 may fit D (5 bases each). The CDR3 has 17 amino acids. The germline V gene encodes CDR1 MDHEN and CDR2 SYDVKM. The germline V and J ends were trimmed by 5 bases and 2 bases, with 16 bases remaining between them. The CDR3 nucleotides read TGTGCCAGCAGTACCTCCTCCGGGACGCCTGGGGCCAACGTCCTGACTTTC. It is translated as CASSTSSGTPGANVLTF.

The chain recombines TRBV7-8 with TRBJ2-3; D might be TRBD2 (7 bases). CDR1 is SGHVS and CDR2 is FQNEAQ in the germline V gene. The CDR3 is 16 residues long. Trimming removed 4 bases at V and 1 base at J, with 15 bases between. The CDR3 region is CASSWEGVPGTDTQYF. CDR3 nucleotides: TGTGCCAGCAGCTGGGAGGGGGTGCCTGGCACAGATACGCAGTATTTT.

The chain joins TRBV29-1 to TRBJ2-5, with D tentatively TRBD1 (6 bases). This CDR3 has 14 amino acids. V lost 8 bases, J lost 2 bases, and 18 bases lay in between. CDR1 and CDR2 (germline): SQVTM, ANQGSEA. CDR3 DNA: TGCAGCTTTACCGAAGGGACAAGACAAGAGACCCAGTACTTC. This sequence encodes CSFTEGTRQETQYF. Based on the CDR3 plus reference TRBV29-1 and TRBJ2-5, the full variable domain is SAVISQKPSRDICQRGTSLTIQCQVDSQVTMMFWYRQQPGQSLTLIATANQGSEATYESGFVIDKFPISRPNLTFSTLTVSNMSPEDSSIYLCSFTEGTRQETQYFGPGTRLLVL.

CDR3 DNA sequence: TGCAGCGTTGAACGGGACGGCCGAGATACGCAGTATTTT. It encodes CSVERDGRDTQYF. The chain carries TRBV29-1 and TRBJ2-3; D may match TRBD1 or TRBD2 (5 bases each). This CDR3 comprises 13 residues. Looked up from germline, CDR1 is SQVTM and CDR2 is ANQGSEA. The ends were cut back, 2 bases at V and 5 bases at J, with 11 bases in the middle.

The chain links TRBV2 to TRBJ1-5; D is unclear. V was shortened by 2 bases and J by 1 base, with 9 bases between the two germline ends. The CDR3 sequence is 15 residues long. Germline V gene data show CDR1 as SNHLY and CDR2 as FYNNEI. In nucleotides, the CDR3 is TGTGCCAGCAGTGAACGGTTGGGGAGCAATCAGCCCCAGCATTTT. Its translation is CASSERLGSNQPQHF.

The gene calls are TRBV11-2 and TRBJ2-3, with D perhaps TRBD2 (7 bases). V gave up 4 bases and J gave up 2 bases, with 16 bases separating them. The CDR3 contains 16 residues. Germline lookup yields CDR1 SGHAT and CDR2 FQNNGV. The CDR3 here is CASSSRGGAPTDTQYF. In DNA, the CDR3 is TGTGCCAGCAGCTCGAGGGGGGGGGCCCCCACAGATACGCAGTATTTT.

This rearrangement joins TRBV6-5 to TRBJ2-7; the D gene is possibly TRBD2 (6 bases). The V gene lost 3 bases and the J gene lost 0 bases, with 12 bases spanning the gap. The germline V gene encodes CDR1 MNHEY and CDR2 SVGAGI. This CDR3 is 15 amino acids long. CDR3 sequence (DNA): TGTGCCAGCAGTTATTCGGGACTCAGCTCCTACGAGCAGTACTTC. Protein: CASSYSGLSSYEQYF.

In the case of this clone: Other DNA sequences of this sample code for an identical CDR3. The chain links TRBV5-4 to TRBJ2-7; TRBD2 matches at 8 bases. There are 16 residues in the CDR3. Germline V gives CDR1 SGHNT, CDR2 YYREEE (reference sequence). V lost 0 bases to trimming and J lost 0 bases; unmatched junction nucleotides: 5. CDR3 sequence reads: CASSLGLAGLSYEQYF. The CDR3 DNA sequence: TGTGCCAGCAGCTTGGGTCTAGCGGGCCTCTCCTACGAGCAGTACTTC.

As to this clone: Germline and junction disagree at one end, which may indicate a read error. J is TRBJ2-1 and V is TRBV28; D is perhaps TRBD2 (5 bases). The CDR3 has 12 residues. Germline V CDR1 and CDR2: MDHEN, SYDVKM. CDR3 bases: TGCGCCAGCACCTCTGGCGGGCCCCCTAAGTTCTTC. This codes for CASTSGGPPKFF. The whole variable domain, filled in from reference TRBV28 and TRBJ2-1, reads DVKVTQSSRYLVKRTGEKVFLECVQDMDHENMFWYRQDPGLGLRLIYFSYDVKMKEKGDIPEGYSVSREKKERFSLILESASTNQTSMYLCASTSGGPPKFFGPGTRLTVL.

This chain joins TRBV19 and TRBJ1-1; 7 bases agree with TRBD1. Per germline, CDR1 LNHDA and CDR2 SQIVND (reference sequence). V lost 2 bases and J lost 0; bases outside the gene matches: 6. This CDR3 comprises 16 residues. The CDR3 DNA sequence: TGTGCCAGTAGTATAATATCGACAGGGATGAACACTGAAGCTTTCTTT. Its protein product is CASSIISTGMNTEAFF. Filled out from reference TRBV19 and TRBJ1-1, the complete variable domain reads DGGITQSPKYLFRKEGQNVTLSCEQNLNHDAMYWYRQDPGQGLRLIYYSQIVNDFQKGDIAEGYSVSREKKESFPLTVTSAQKNPTAFYLCASSIISTGMNTEAFFGQGTRLTVV.

The V call is TRBV6-5, the J call TRBJ2-5, with D possibly being TRBD2 (5 bases). Germline V gene lookup returns CDR1 MNHEY and CDR2 SVGAGI. This CDR3 comprises 15 residues. Trimming took 3 bases from V and 9 from J, leaving 20 bases between them. This CDR3 reads CASSYAGPPQEAQYF. The CDR3 DNA reads as TGTGCCAGCAGTTATGCCGGCCCCCCCCAGGAGGCCCAGTACTTC.

About this clone itself: The sample carries other DNA sequences with the same CDR3. This rearrangement joins TRBV5-1 to TRBJ2-7; 11 bases map to TRBD2. V was pared by 3 bases and J by 3 bases, with 5 bases of the junction left unmatched. CDR1 SGHRS and CDR2 YFSETQ come from the germline V gene. CDR3 length: 15 residues. Here the CDR3 DNA reads TGCGCCAGCAGCTGGGGACTAGCGGAGCACTACGAGCAGTACTTC. It yields the protein CASSWGLAEHYEQYF.

This clone was seen a single time. This CDR3 reads CASSLARISYEQYF. CDR3 DNA: TGTGCCAGCAGCTTAGCCCGCATCTCCTACGAGCAGTACTTC. This chain connects TRBV7-8 to TRBJ2-7; D gene unclear. Looked up from germline, CDR1 is SGHVS and CDR2 is FQNEAQ. The CDR3 totals 14 residues. Trimming stripped 0 bases from V and 0 bases from J, with 6 bases between.

The chain couples TRBV9 to TRBJ1-4; 9 bases map to TRBD1. The trim removed 0 bases at V and 4 bases at J, leaving 7 bases unmatched. From germline, CDR1 is SGDLS and CDR2 YYNGEE. This CDR3 comprises 17 residues. The CDR3, as DNA: TGTGCCAGCAGCGTAGCTCCGGGACAGGGTGGTAATGAAAAACTGTTTTTT. Translation gives CASSVAPGQGGNEKLFF.

About this clone: This CDR3 is also generated by other DNA sequences in the sample. The chain combines TRBV28 with TRBJ1-1, with a tentative D call TRBD1 (5 bases). Germline CDR1 MDHEN, CDR2 SYDVKM. The CDR3 contains 13 residues. The germline V and J ends were trimmed by 4 bases and 1 base, with 7 bases remaining between them. The CDR3: CASSSTENTEAFF. In DNA, the CDR3 is TGTGCCAGCAGTTCGACAGAGAACACTGAAGCTTTCTTT.

Concerning this clone: This sample includes further DNA sequences coding for the same CDR3. The J gene is TRBJ1-2, the V gene TRBV5-1, with 8 bases matching TRBD1. J gave up 8 bases and V 4 bases, and 7 bases lay outside the gene matches. The CDR3 length is 13 residues. The germline V gene encodes CDR1 SGHRS and CDR2 YFSETQ. CDR3 protein: CASSLGQGGGYTF. In nucleotides, the CDR3 is TGCGCCAGCAGCCTAGGACAGGGTGGCGGCTACACCTTC.